A selection of T cell receptor beta chains follows, all from one sample in a study of blood T cells in healthy people across ages. TCRdb reanalysed the 5' RACE reads using MiXCR and keeps one entry per CDR3 protein. The sample consists of 760,000 or so distinct CDR3 sequences, about 25% of them appearing once. These data are also associated with another study on T cells of mothers and their children.

Sequencing input: blood. The receptors originated from a boy under 18 in good health. CDR3s include the opening cysteine and the closing phenylalanine or tryptophan. Fields, in order: CDR3 protein, clone size, V gene, D gene. A D gene is named only where the DNA matches it firmly. Size is stated for part of the rows, as once, few or many counts, or as a class when the clone is expanded.

cdr3_aa: CASSLRGLAPNEQFF
clone_size: NA
v_call: TRBV27
d_call: TRBD2

cdr3_aa: CASSLTPGGGAETQYF
clone_size: few
v_call: TRBV12-3/TRBV12-4
d_call: TRBD2

cdr3_aa: CSANSNGGAASETQYF
clone_size: few
v_call: TRBV29-1
d_call: NA

cdr3_aa: CSVEEASGSYNEQFF
clone_size: few
v_call: TRBV29-1
d_call: TRBD2

cdr3_aa: CASTVGHRGGYTF
clone_size: NA
v_call: TRBV12-3/TRBV12-4
d_call: NA

cdr3_aa: CASSVEGADHEQYF
clone_size: NA
v_call: TRBV2
d_call: NA

cdr3_aa: CSAADRENIQYF
clone_size: once
v_call: TRBV29-1
d_call: TRBD1

cdr3_aa: CASSLDRVEFNEKLFF
clone_size: NA
v_call: TRBV11-2
d_call: NA

cdr3_aa: CASSFAGGGNEQFF
clone_size: NA
v_call: TRBV12-3/TRBV12-4
d_call: TRBD2

cdr3_aa: CATSAHSSYEQYF
clone_size: few
v_call: TRBV24-1
d_call: NA

cdr3_aa: CASSQPDTEAFF
clone_size: NA
v_call: TRBV19
d_call: NA

cdr3_aa: CASSFVEGAQGANVLTF
clone_size: NA
v_call: TRBV5-1
d_call: TRBD1

cdr3_aa: CASSLGRGIRSGANVLTF
clone_size: few
v_call: TRBV11-2
d_call: NA

cdr3_aa: CASSPGGGRETQYF
clone_size: few
v_call: TRBV7-9
d_call: NA

cdr3_aa: CASSRGQTFYEQYF
clone_size: NA
v_call: TRBV27
d_call: NA

cdr3_aa: CASRLVGGHEQYF
clone_size: once
v_call: TRBV11-2
d_call: NA

cdr3_aa: CSVVMGRTFSYEQYF
clone_size: NA
v_call: TRBV29-1
d_call: NA

cdr3_aa: CASSQAHQETQYF
clone_size: few
v_call: TRBV4-2
d_call: NA

cdr3_aa: CASSPDKIAGPPDTGELFF
clone_size: NA
v_call: TRBV11-2
d_call: TRBD2

cdr3_aa: CASSLTQARETQYF
clone_size: NA
v_call: TRBV28
d_call: NA

cdr3_aa: CASSEAREASGGADTQYF
clone_size: NA
v_call: TRBV6-1
d_call: TRBD2

cdr3_aa: CSAAGGLNEQFF
clone_size: NA
v_call: TRBV20-1
d_call: NA

cdr3_aa: CASSPPRGVREETQYF
clone_size: NA
v_call: TRBV9
d_call: TRBD2

cdr3_aa: CASSPGVIYNEQFF
clone_size: NA
v_call: TRBV6-2/TRBV6-3
d_call: NA

cdr3_aa: CASTLAGAGTQYF
clone_size: NA
v_call: TRBV7-9
d_call: TRBD2

cdr3_aa: CASSHRQGPYEQYF
clone_size: NA
v_call: TRBV28
d_call: TRBD1

cdr3_aa: CSVSGTSQRRYEQYF
clone_size: few
v_call: TRBV29-1
d_call: TRBD2

cdr3_aa: CASSLRDGNSPLHF
clone_size: few
v_call: TRBV5-1
d_call: NA

cdr3_aa: CASSQGLITDTQYF
clone_size: few
v_call: TRBV3-1
d_call: NA

cdr3_aa: CASSSELYNEQFF
clone_size: NA
v_call: TRBV12-3/TRBV12-4
d_call: NA

cdr3_aa: CASSGASGRANEQYF
clone_size: once
v_call: TRBV2
d_call: TRBD2

cdr3_aa: CNAALAGGRDEQYF
clone_size: NA
v_call: TRBV20-1
d_call: TRBD2

cdr3_aa: CASSFKAGPLGNQPQHF
clone_size: few
v_call: TRBV12-3/TRBV12-4
d_call: NA

cdr3_aa: CASSRPADTRGETQYF
clone_size: NA
v_call: TRBV7-9
d_call: NA

cdr3_aa: CATRKGVAGEGETQYF
clone_size: NA
v_call: TRBV24-1
d_call: TRBD2

cdr3_aa: CASSRFPKGSDGINEQFF
clone_size: NA
v_call: TRBV18
d_call: NA

cdr3_aa: CASSSSGGRDTQYF
clone_size: NA
v_call: TRBV12-3/TRBV12-4
d_call: TRBD2

cdr3_aa: CSARASGGLETQYF
clone_size: many
v_call: TRBV20-1
d_call: TRBD2

cdr3_aa: CGTEEGGRNEQFF
clone_size: NA
v_call: TRBV20-1
d_call: NA

cdr3_aa: CASSLRDRYSNQPQHF
clone_size: few
v_call: TRBV5-5
d_call: TRBD1

cdr3_aa: CSADQQNNEQFF
clone_size: few
v_call: TRBV29-1
d_call: NA

cdr3_aa: CSARTGFGRVDTQYF
clone_size: few
v_call: TRBV20-1
d_call: NA

cdr3_aa: CASSITWAGANVLTF
clone_size: NA
v_call: TRBV19
d_call: NA

cdr3_aa: CASSVSQGFSGNTIYF
clone_size: NA
v_call: TRBV9
d_call: NA

cdr3_aa: CASSPGQGGNTIYF
clone_size: few
v_call: TRBV3-1
d_call: TRBD1

cdr3_aa: CASSLWASGSAETQYF
clone_size: NA
v_call: TRBV12-3/TRBV12-4
d_call: TRBD2

cdr3_aa: CASSQESRGPEAQETQYF
clone_size: few
v_call: TRBV4-2
d_call: NA

cdr3_aa: CASSQGQGLQPQHF
clone_size: NA
v_call: TRBV27
d_call: TRBD1

cdr3_aa: CATSRGAGALMEYEKLFF
clone_size: few
v_call: TRBV15
d_call: NA

cdr3_aa: CSASEQGRRVAFF
clone_size: once
v_call: TRBV20-1
d_call: NA

cdr3_aa: CASSHVGTGRSYGYTF
clone_size: few
v_call: TRBV4-3
d_call: TRBD1

cdr3_aa: CASSQEAGLGEQYF
clone_size: few
v_call: TRBV4-2
d_call: NA

cdr3_aa: CASSTGDRGSETQYF
clone_size: NA
v_call: TRBV6-5
d_call: TRBD1

cdr3_aa: CSAVSPDAKNIQYF
clone_size: few
v_call: TRBV29-1
d_call: NA